This T cell receptor (beta chain) was documented in a study of shared clonotypes between healthy human individuals. Study conclusions and caveats: Generally, naive subsets came out with larger estimated richness than memory subsets.

The germline V and J ends were trimmed by 8 bases and 1 base, with 15 bases remaining between them. The germline V gene has CDR1 MDHEN and CDR2 SYDVKM. The CDR3 has 15 amino acids. Study processing details: ImmunoSEQ yielded junction-only sequences lacking quality scores, so filtering differed. The repertoire was sequenced with immunoSEQ multiplex PCR; TCRdb's copy has only in-frame clones and lacks some. The D gene and trimming were derived from the DNA, and the V and J assignments and clone size from that table. The table has under 2.5 million clones, around 90% seen once. Remarks on this clone: Its cognate antigen is unknown.

This chain uses TRBV28 with TRBJ2-1, with no clear D. Sequenced: naive CD4+ T cells from PBMCs. Subset meaning: CD45RA+ positively selected. This clonotype was sampled from a man between 18 and 35 years old in good health. Some clones in this sample may be carry-over from other donors' samples. CDR3 loop: CASSRPLGSYNEQFF. Written as DNA, the CDR3 is TGTGCCAGCTCCCGGCCCTTAGGGTCCTACAATGAGCAGTTCTTC.